This is a list of T cell receptor beta chains from one sample in a study of blood T cell repertoires in COVID-19. Data came from immunoSEQ multiplex PCR; TCRdb stores just in-frame clones and leaves some out. The sample consists of about 240,000 clones, 86% of them appearing once. The sample consisted of peripheral blood. The receptor set was obtained from a woman aged 50 to 60 with COVID-19, enrolled during active disease. Each CDR3 is given with its conserved first and last residue. Each record gives: V gene, CDR3 length, J gene, CDR3 protein.

TRBV18	17	TRBJ2-2	CASSPRADRPNTGELFF
TRBV6-5	16	TRBJ2-1	CASSYSSGGPYNEQFF
TRBV7-6	17	TRBJ2-1	CASSFLVEGRIYNEQFF
TRBV10-2	16	TRBJ1-1	CASSALAGTGYTEAFF
TRBV2	15	TRBJ2-2	CASRASGGLTGELFF
TRBV29-1	13	TRBJ2-3	CSATSGFTDTQYF
TRBV15	20	TRBJ1-2	CATSRRERWTPGTAFYGYTF
TRBV11-2	11	TRBJ1-1	CASSRTSEAFF
TRBV10-3	11	TRBJ1-2	CAISGGGGYTF
TRBV6-1	17	TRBJ2-5	CASSEVPGLAVQETQYF
TRBV4-2	13	TRBJ2-1	CASSQDLRDKQFF
TRBV19	12	TRBJ1-1	CASVLGGTEAFF
TRBV19	16	TRBJ2-4	CASSSAGQLAKNIQYF
TRBV4-2	17	TRBJ2-3	CASSQERTRVWGDTQYF
TRBV6-1	18	TRBJ2-6	CASSESIRRGSGANVLTF
TRBV5-6	14	TRBJ1-5	CASSPPGQDQPQHF
TRBV2	15	TRBJ2-1	CASSELGRGYNEQFF
TRBV5-6	15	TRBJ2-1	CASSLGRVGYNEQFF
TRBV12-5	13	TRBJ1-1	CASGLDRGTEAFF
TRBV7-2	17	TRBJ2-2	CASSLDQLAGITGELFF
TRBV18	13	TRBJ1-2	CASSLQGVEGYTF
TRBV5-8	15	TRBJ1-2	CASSPPTGDLKGYTF
TRBV6-5	14	TRBJ1-1	CASSPQGPNTEAFF
TRBV2	16	TRBJ1-5	CASSTLGVYSNQPQHF
TRBV30	15	TRBJ1-5	CAWSVDRGANQPQHF
TRBV3-1/TRBV3-2	13	TRBJ1-2	CASSQGSGDGYTF
TRBV27	13	TRBJ1-6	CASSDRGNSPLHF
TRBV5-1	14	TRBJ1-4	CASRPTTGYEKLFF
TRBV25-1	14	TRBJ1-2	CASSVTGQGDGYTF
TRBV2	10	TRBJ1-2	CATWGQGYTF
TRBV7-9	18	TRBJ1-6	CASSLETGGHTYNSPLHF
TRBV7-9	13	TRBJ2-7	CASSLDRSYEQYF
TRBV2	14	TRBJ2-1	CASSVDIGSLEQFF
TRBV25-1	15	TRBJ1-5	CASSDRQGSNQPQHF
TRBV2	13	TRBJ1-5	CASSDLSNQPQHF
TRBV21-1	14	TRBJ1-1	CASPTVSMNTEAFF
TRBV19	17	TRBJ1-1	CASSIRTGGLMNTEAFF
TRBV12-3/TRBV12-4	13	TRBJ2-7	CASLVNGGTEQYF
TRBV10-2	15	TRBJ1-5	CASSPTGGYNQPQHF
TRBV28	17	TRBJ2-1	CASIPMGRTVEYNEQFF
TRBV12-5	11	TRBJ1-2	CASGLAGGYTF
TRBV12-5	16	TRBJ2-3	CASGYGLAGGTDTQYF
TRBV2	16	TRBJ1-2	CASTIFQIVEPYGYTF
TRBV5-1	12	TRBJ2-1	CASSVERGEQFF
TRBV24-1	15	TRBJ2-3	CASGGGTTPTDTQYF